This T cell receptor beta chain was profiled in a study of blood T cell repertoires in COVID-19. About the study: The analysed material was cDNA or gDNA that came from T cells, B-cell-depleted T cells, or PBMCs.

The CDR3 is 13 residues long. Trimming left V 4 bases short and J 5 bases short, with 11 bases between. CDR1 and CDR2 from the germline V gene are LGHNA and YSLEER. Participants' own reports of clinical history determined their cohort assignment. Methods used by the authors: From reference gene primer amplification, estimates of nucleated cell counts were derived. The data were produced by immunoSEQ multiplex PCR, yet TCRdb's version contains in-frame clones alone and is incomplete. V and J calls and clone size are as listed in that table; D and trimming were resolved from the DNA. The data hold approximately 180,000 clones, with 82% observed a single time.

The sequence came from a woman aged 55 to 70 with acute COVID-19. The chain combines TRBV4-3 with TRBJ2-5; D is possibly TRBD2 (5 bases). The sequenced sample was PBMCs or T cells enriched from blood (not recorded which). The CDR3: CASSRNRGETQYF. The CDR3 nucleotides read TGCGCCAGCAGCCGGAATCGAGGGGAGACCCAGTACTTC.